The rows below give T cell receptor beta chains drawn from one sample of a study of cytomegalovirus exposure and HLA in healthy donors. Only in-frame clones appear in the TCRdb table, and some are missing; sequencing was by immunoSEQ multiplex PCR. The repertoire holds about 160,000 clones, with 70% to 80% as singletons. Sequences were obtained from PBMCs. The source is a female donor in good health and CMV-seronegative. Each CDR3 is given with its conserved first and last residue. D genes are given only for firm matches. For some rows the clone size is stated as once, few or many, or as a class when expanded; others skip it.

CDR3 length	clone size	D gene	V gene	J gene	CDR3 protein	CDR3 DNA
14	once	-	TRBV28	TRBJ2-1	CAIRGSPPYNEQFF	TGTGCAATAAGGGGCTCCCCACCTTACAATGAGCAGTTCTTC
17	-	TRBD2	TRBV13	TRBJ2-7	CASSSRAAGGLGYEQYF	TGTGCCAGCAGCTCAAGAGCAGCGGGAGGGTTGGGATACGAGCAGTACTTC
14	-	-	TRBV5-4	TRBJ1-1	CATRSGQGRVEAFF	TGTGCCACCCGATCGGGCCAGGGGCGCGTTGAAGCTTTCTTT
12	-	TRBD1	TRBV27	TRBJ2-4	CASSDRASSQYF	TGTGCCAGTTCCGACAGGGCTAGCAGTCAGTACTTC
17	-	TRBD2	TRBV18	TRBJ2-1	CASSPPNSGILYNEQFF	TGTGCCAGCTCACCACCTAATAGCGGGATCCTCTACAATGAGCAGTTCTTC
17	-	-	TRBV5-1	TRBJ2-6	CASSLLDSHSGANVLTF	TGCGCCAGCAGCTTGCTCGACAGTCACTCTGGGGCCAACGTCCTGACTTTC
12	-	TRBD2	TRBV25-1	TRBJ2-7	CASSLGTSGAYF	TGTGCCAGCAGTCTTGGGACTAGCGGGGCGTACTTC
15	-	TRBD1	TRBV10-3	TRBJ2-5	CAISESGQSGETQYF	TGTGCCATCAGTGAGTCGGGACAGTCTGGGGAGACCCAGTACTTC
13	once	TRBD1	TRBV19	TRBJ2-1	CASGGQEYNEQFF	TGTGCCAGTGGGGGACAGGAATACAATGAGCAGTTCTTC
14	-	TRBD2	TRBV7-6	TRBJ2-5	CASSLDGGGETQYF	TGTGCCAGCAGCTTAGATGGGGGAGGGGAGACCCAGTACTTC
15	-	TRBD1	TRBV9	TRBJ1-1	CASSVQTGFNTEAFF	TGTGCCAGCAGCGTCCAGACAGGGTTTAACACTGAAGCTTTCTTT
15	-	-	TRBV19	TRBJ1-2	CASSIPLGQTYGYTF	TGTGCCAGTAGTATACCACTCGGACAGACGTATGGCTACACCTTC
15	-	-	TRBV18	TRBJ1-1	CASSPRTVRGTEAFF	TGTGCCAGCTCACCCCGGACAGTCCGAGGAACTGAAGCTTTCTTT
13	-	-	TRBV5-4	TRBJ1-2	CASSFGDPSGYTF	TGTGCCAGCAGCTTCGGGGATCCAAGCGGCTACACCTTC
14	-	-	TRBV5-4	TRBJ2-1	CASSSLAAYNEQFF	TGTGCCAGCAGCTCCTTAGCGGCATACAATGAGCAGTTCTTC